These T cell receptor beta chains were read from a single sample in a study of CD8 T cells in ankylosing spondylitis. TCRdb reprocessed the 5' RACE reads with MiXCR, giving one entry per CDR3 protein. The sample shows 350,000 to 450,000 distinct CDR3 sequences, 20% of them seen only once. Input material: blood, either unsorted or a sorted T cell fraction (not recorded which). Receptor source: a male donor with ankylosing spondylitis or in good health (not recorded which). CDR3s leave out the opening cysteine and the closing phenylalanine or tryptophan. The order of the fields is V gene, CDR3 protein.

V gene: TRBV12-3/TRBV12-4; CDR3 protein: ASSPQGGINSYEQY
V gene: TRBV5-5; CDR3 protein: ASSLYGNSGEKLF
V gene: TRBV11-2; CDR3 protein: ASSLVGYQETQY
V gene: TRBV3-1; CDR3 protein: ASRPDTKETQY
V gene: TRBV7-2; CDR3 protein: ASSPGDSPTGELF
V gene: TRBV20-1; CDR3 protein: SAINPRSGANVLT
V gene: TRBV9; CDR3 protein: ASSVRTGHNEQF
V gene: TRBV6-5; CDR3 protein: ASSSPSGGEETQY
V gene: TRBV6-1; CDR3 protein: ASREEETQY
V gene: TRBV11-2; CDR3 protein: ASSLGTSGELSHNEQF
V gene: TRBV7-9; CDR3 protein: ASSLTGKSRDEQY
V gene: TRBV20-1; CDR3 protein: SARDQFGLAGYSGQETQY
V gene: TRBV27; CDR3 protein: ASREQGADIQY
V gene: TRBV12-3/TRBV12-4; CDR3 protein: ASSFWGVNEQF
V gene: TRBV11-1; CDR3 protein: ASLPRGLAGANSYNEQF
V gene: TRBV2; CDR3 protein: ASSDTNSPLH
V gene: TRBV29-1; CDR3 protein: SVEAGRGAPYEQY
V gene: TRBV15; CDR3 protein: ATSRGQGLRGEQY
V gene: TRBV6-1; CDR3 protein: ASSEGLTSSYEQY
V gene: TRBV27; CDR3 protein: ASSPGIQGGFGNEQF
V gene: TRBV3-1; CDR3 protein: ASSHPDWEEQETQY
V gene: TRBV18; CDR3 protein: ASSPVVLADTTDTQY
V gene: TRBV11-1; CDR3 protein: ASSLEIDWEQY
V gene: TRBV12-3/TRBV12-4; CDR3 protein: ASSLGLAGGREQF
V gene: TRBV7-8; CDR3 protein: ATTTWGDQETQY
V gene: TRBV3-1; CDR3 protein: ASSQDSPDRVNEQF
V gene: TRBV5-1; CDR3 protein: ASSSGYGSEAF
V gene: TRBV6-1; CDR3 protein: ASSPRTGEVQY
V gene: TRBV5-1; CDR3 protein: ATTFQEAYEQY
V gene: TRBV10-2; CDR3 protein: ASSEFLAGGAYEQY
V gene: TRBV29-1; CDR3 protein: SVEPGTGSSYEQY
V gene: TRBV7-8; CDR3 protein: ASRYRGLQETQY
V gene: TRBV5-1; CDR3 protein: ASSGVIGRLGYTGELF
V gene: TRBV7-9; CDR3 protein: ASSSGTAMVEAF
V gene: TRBV29-1; CDR3 protein: SVERDTEETQY
V gene: TRBV12-3/TRBV12-4; CDR3 protein: ASTDGYSGNTIY
V gene: TRBV4-1; CDR3 protein: ASSHLIAGGNQETQY
V gene: TRBV29-1; CDR3 protein: SALGLNTEAF
V gene: TRBV4-1; CDR3 protein: ASSLVQGYTGELF
V gene: TRBV4-1; CDR3 protein: ASSQVGGAETQY
V gene: TRBV7-9; CDR3 protein: ASSYDPGLLTDTQY
V gene: TRBV9; CDR3 protein: ASSVGSTYEQY
V gene: TRBV24-1; CDR3 protein: ATSIGGGDQPQH
V gene: TRBV12-3/TRBV12-4; CDR3 protein: ASSSPTGPRRETQY
V gene: TRBV20-1; CDR3 protein: SASGGGEAQY
V gene: TRBV29-1; CDR3 protein: SVAGDRAYEQY
V gene: TRBV9; CDR3 protein: ASSGRVGGNTIY
V gene: TRBV6-2/TRBV6-3; CDR3 protein: ASSSLVAVVRSTDTQY
V gene: TRBV20-1; CDR3 protein: SARGTSGGAPSYNEQF
V gene: TRBV4-1; CDR3 protein: ASSEDRGSDTQY
V gene: TRBV27; CDR3 protein: ASSLGIEQY
V gene: TRBV11-1; CDR3 protein: ASSLQSSGGAPQETQY